One sample yielded the 30 T cell receptor beta chains listed below, sequenced in a study of OX40 agonist ivuxolimab in advanced cancers. Repertoires were generated with immunoSEQ multiplex PCR, while TCRdb's copy carries only in-frame clones and drops some. The repertoire includes around 80,000 clones, roughly 80% of them detected once, and roughly 2.5% sits in the top ten. Source: CD4+ or CD8+ T cells sorted from blood, taken in a trial of the OX40 agonist ivuxolimab. These receptors were collected from an adult with an advanced solid tumor such as melanoma, head and neck, liver or kidney cancer.

The chain recombines TRBV28 with TRBJ1-2; the D is unclear. The CDR3 contains 10 residues. In germline, CDR1 is MDHEN, CDR2 SYDVKM. V gave up 3 bases and J gave up 8 bases, with 4 bases separating them. The CDR3: CASSFGGYTF. The CDR3 DNA reads as TGTGCCAGCAGTTTTGGGGGCTACACCTTC.

This chain links TRBV7-2 with TRBJ2-1; D is unresolved. V lost 6 bases, J lost 0 bases, and 12 bases lay in between. Per the germline V gene, CDR1 is SGHTA and CDR2 is FQGNSA. The CDR3 sequence is 15 residues long. The CDR3 coding sequence is TGTGCCAGCAGTCATGACGGCCTCTCCTACAATGAGCAGTTCTTC. Translating it yields CASSHDGLSYNEQFF.

The V gene is TRBV7-8, the J gene TRBJ2-5; D is possibly TRBD1 (5 bases). Trimming removed 6 bases from V and 4 bases from J, with 15 bases in between. This CDR3 is 14 amino acids long. Per germline, CDR1 SGHVS and CDR2 FQNEAQ. The CDR3 is CASRPTPTGETQYF. The CDR3 nucleotides read TGTGCCAGCAGGCCTACCCCCACAGGAGAGACCCAGTACTTC.

The V gene is TRBV4-2, the J gene TRBJ1-6, with a possible D match to TRBD1 (5 bases). In germline, CDR1 is LGHNA, CDR2 YNFKEQ. The ends were cut back, 1 base at V and 11 bases at J, with 15 bases in the middle. CDR3 size: 15 residues. The CDR3 DNA follows: TGTGCCAGCAGCCAAGTGAAGGGGCCGGGAGCACCCCTCCACTTT. Amino acid sequence: CASSQVKGPGAPLHF.

The chain recombines TRBV11-2 with TRBJ2-7; D not certain. The ends were cut back, 4 bases at V and 5 bases at J, with 18 bases in the middle. The CDR3 is 15 residues long. Germline values: CDR1 SGHAT, CDR2 FQNNGV. CDR3 loop: CASSSGWQAPNEQYF. The CDR3 DNA follows: TGTGCCAGCAGCTCAGGTTGGCAGGCCCCCAACGAGCAGTACTTC.

This rearrangement joins TRBV6-5 to TRBJ1-2; D is unclear. The CDR3 has 15 residues. Germline CDR1 and CDR2: MNHEY and SVGAGI. The ends were cut back, 4 bases at V and 1 base at J, with 13 bases in the middle. CDR3 loop: CASSSLLQLNYGYTF. CDR3 sequence (DNA): TGTGCCAGCAGTTCCCTGTTACAGCTTAACTATGGCTACACCTTC.

The chain employs TRBV11-2 and TRBJ1-3; D perhaps matches TRBD1 (5 bases). The germline V gene has CDR1 SGHAT and CDR2 FQNNGV. This CDR3 has 13 amino acids. The germline V and J ends were trimmed by 4 bases and 4 bases, with 8 bases remaining between them. DNA of the CDR3: TGTGCCAGCAGCTCGGGGCAAGGAAACACCATATATTTT. It encodes CASSSGQGNTIYF.

The chain has TRBV7-2 and TRBJ2-3; 9 bases fit TRBD2. The junction had 13 bases not matched to a gene; V was cut back by 6 bases and J by 6 bases. The CDR3 is 16 residues long. CDR1 is SGHTA and CDR2 is FQGNSA in the germline V gene. In DNA, the CDR3 is TGTGCCAGCAGTCCTAGCGGGGTCACGAGGGGGGATACGCAGTATTTT. It specifies CASSPSGVTRGDTQYF.

The rearrangement joins TRBV28 to TRBJ1-5; D is ambiguous. The CDR3 sequence is 14 residues long. With 2 bases removed from V and 4 bases from J, the gap between germline ends came to 9 bases. Looked up from germline, CDR1 is MDHEN and CDR2 is SYDVKM. For the CDR3, the DNA is TGTGCCAGCAGTTTAACAGTAGAAAATCAGCCCCAGCATTTT. This gives the protein CASSLTVENQPQHF. Full variable domain (rest looked up from reference TRBV28 and TRBJ1-5): DVKVTQSSRYLVKRTGEKVFLECVQDMDHENMFWYRQDPGLGLRLIYFSYDVKMKEKGDIPEGYSVSREKKERFSLILESASTNQTSMYLCASSLTVENQPQHFGDGTRLSIL.

CDR3 in DNA: TGTGCCAGCAGCTGGGAGATTAATGAAAAACTGTTTTTT. Its translation is CASSWEINEKLFF. The chain recombines TRBV5-4 with TRBJ1-4; no firm D call. V was pared by 3 bases and J by 4 bases, with 7 bases between. Germline V CDR1 and CDR2: SGHNT, YYREEE (reference sequence). The CDR3 length is 13 residues.

The chain uses TRBV18 and TRBJ2-7; D unresolved. The CDR3 length is 13 residues. Trimming took off 0 bases at V and 3 bases at J, with 6 bases between the two ends. The germline gives CDR1 KGHSH, CDR2 LQKENI. The CDR3 bases are TGTGCCAGCTCACCACCGTCCGACTACGAGCAGTACTTC. As protein: CASSPPSDYEQYF. Supplemented by reference TRBV18 and TRBJ2-7, the full variable domain reads NAGVMQNPRHLVRRRGQEARLRCSPMKGHSHVYWYRQLPEEGLKFMVYLQKENIIDESGMPKERFSAEFPKEGPSILRIQQVVRGDSAAYFCASSPPSDYEQYFGPGTRLTVT.

The genes are TRBV7-3 and TRBJ2-2; TRBD1 aligns across 9 bases. Germline CDR1 reads SGHTA; CDR2 reads FQGTGA. This CDR3 has 16 amino acids. The V gene end was trimmed by 2 bases and the J gene end by 3 bases; junction bases not matched to a gene: 4. The CDR3 protein is CASSLRTGVDTGELFF. In DNA, the CDR3 is TGTGCCAGCAGCTTACGGACAGGGGTAGACACCGGGGAGCTGTTTTTT.

The rearrangement joins TRBV30 to TRBJ1-6, with D unclear. V was shortened by 5 bases and J by 2 bases, with 10 bases between the two germline ends. Germline CDR1 is GTSNPN and CDR2 is SVGIG (reference sequence). CDR3 length: 14 residues. The CDR3 DNA reads TGTGCCTGGGGGCCCAGGACCTATAATTCACCCCTCCACTTT. It yields the protein CAWGPRTYNSPLHF.

Only a few counts were recorded for this clone. The chain combines TRBV6-5 with TRBJ1-2; TRBD1 aligns across 8 bases. Losses at the gene ends were 6 bases for V and 4 bases for J; bases not matched to a gene: 10. This CDR3 comprises 15 residues. In germline, CDR1 is MNHEY, CDR2 SVGAGI. CDR3 residues: CASRRRTGLGYGYTF. The CDR3 DNA sequence: TGTGCCAGCAGACGGAGGACAGGGTTGGGCTATGGCTACACCTTC.

The CDR3 sequence: CASSLSDRVYGYTF. In nucleotides, the CDR3 is TGTGCCAGCAGTTTGTCCGACAGGGTCTATGGCTACACCTTC. This chain connects TRBV28 to TRBJ1-2, with 7 bases that match TRBD1. There are 14 residues in the CDR3. J gave up 4 bases and V 3 bases, and 5 bases lay outside the gene matches. Per the germline V gene, CDR1 is MDHEN and CDR2 is SYDVKM.

The chain uses TRBV7-6 and TRBJ2-7, with 8 bases matching TRBD1. J was trimmed by 6 bases and V by 5 bases; bases with no gene match: 9. The germline V gene has CDR1 SGHVS and CDR2 FNYEAQ. The CDR3 has 14 amino acids. The CDR3 region is CASSPDRVGGEQYF. The CDR3 bases are TGTGCCAGCAGCCCGGACAGGGTGGGGGGCGAGCAGTACTTC.

The V and J genes are TRBV30 and TRBJ2-5; D might be TRBD2 (5 bases). This CDR3 contains 13 residues. Germline lookup yields CDR1 GTSNPN and CDR2 SVGIG (reference sequence). With 2 bases removed from V and 2 bases from J, the gap between germline ends came to 9 bases. The CDR3 spells CAWSRGAQETQYF. CDR3 bases: TGTGCCTGGAGTCGGGGTGCTCAAGAGACCCAGTACTTC.

V usage is TRBV5-1 and J usage is TRBJ2-1, with TRBD2 matching over 12 bases. The V gene end was trimmed by 4 bases and the J gene end by 4 bases; junction bases not matched to a gene: 3. From germline, CDR1 is SGHRS and CDR2 YFSETQ. The CDR3 covers 15 residues. CDR3 sequence: CASSEGTSGYNEQFF. In DNA form, the CDR3 reads TGCGCCAGCAGCGAAGGGACTAGCGGGTACAATGAGCAGTTCTTC.

This chain connects TRBV10-2 to TRBJ2-2, with a tentative D call TRBD2 (6 bases). Trimming stripped 6 bases from V and 4 bases from J, with 15 bases between. This CDR3 region has 15 residues. CDR1 WSHSY and CDR2 SAAADI come from the germline V gene. The chain's CDR3 is CASRPAGRFTGELFF. Written as DNA, the CDR3 is TGCGCCAGCAGGCCCGCGGGGCGCTTCACCGGGGAGCTGTTTTTT.

V usage is TRBV7-7 and J usage is TRBJ2-5; 9 bases agree with TRBD1. Germline V lookup: CDR1 SSHAT, CDR2 FNYEAQ (reference sequence). The CDR3 totals 15 residues. V dropped 1 base and J dropped 5; count of bases not matched to a gene: 5. CDR3 amino acids: CASSLGGTGKETQYF. CDR3 DNA: TGTGCCAGCAGCTTAGGCGGGACAGGGAAGGAGACCCAGTACTTC.

The chain recombines TRBV16 with TRBJ1-3; no firm D call. V lost 0 bases and J 4 bases, leaving 10 bases between the germline ends. Per the germline V gene, CDR1 is KGHSY and CDR2 is FQNENV. This CDR3 contains 15 residues. DNA of the CDR3: TGTGCCAGCAGCCAATCTTACGTCCAGGGAAACACCATATATTTT. Amino acids: CASSQSYVQGNTIYF.

The V call is TRBV6-6, the J call TRBJ2-7, with TRBD2 matching over 11 bases. The V and J ends lost 6 bases and 1 base, in that order; junction bases with no gene match: 5. This CDR3 has 15 residues. Germline lookup yields CDR1 MNHNY and CDR2 SVGAGI (reference sequence). This chain's CDR3 is CASRGTSGISYEQYF. The CDR3 DNA reads as TGTGCCAGCAGGGGGACTAGCGGAATTTCCTACGAGCAGTACTTC.

CDR3 in DNA: TGTGCCTGGAGTGTAGGGACAGGGAATAGTGGCTACACCTTC. This encodes CAWSVGTGNSGYTF. This chain joins TRBV30 and TRBJ1-2; 9 bases map to TRBD1. The CDR3 loop spans 14 amino acids. CDR1 and CDR2 from the germline V gene are GTSNPN and SVGIG (reference sequence). The V gene end was trimmed by 0 bases and the J gene end by 7 bases; junction bases not matched to a gene: 6.

As concerns this clone: The sample contains more than one DNA sequence encoding this CDR3. The V and J genes are TRBV11-2 and TRBJ2-2, with unresolved D. Germline loops: CDR1 SGHAT, CDR2 FQNNGV. Deletions cut 7 bases from V and 0 bases from J, with 6 bases between. The CDR3 covers 13 residues. The CDR3 DNA reads TGTGCCAGCACGTCGGCGAACACCGGGGAGCTGTTTTTT. Its protein product is CASTSANTGELFF.

In DNA form, the CDR3 reads TGTGCCAGCAGCTCCCAGGACAGGGGGGCCCACGAGCAGTACTTC. Translating it yields CASSSQDRGAHEQYF. The chain combines TRBV11-1 with TRBJ2-7, with TRBD1 matching 10 bases. Trimming cost V 4 bases and J 5 bases; bases outside gene matches: 8. Germline-derived CDR1 and CDR2 are SGHAT and FQDESV (reference sequence). CDR3 length: 15 residues.

The CDR3 nucleotides read TGTGCCAGCAGCTCTCGGGAGCGGGGGCGCACAGATACGCAGTATTTT. Translation gives CASSSRERGRTDTQYF. The rearrangement joins TRBV5-4 to TRBJ2-3; 8 bases agree with TRBD2. CDR1 and CDR2 (germline): SGHNT, YYREEE (reference sequence). V was clipped by 3 bases and J by 1 base; unmatched bases: 7. The CDR3 has 16 residues.

This sequence joins TRBV5-1 and TRBJ2-2, with D possibly being TRBD1 (5 bases). Per the germline V gene, CDR1 is SGHRS and CDR2 is YFSETQ. The ends were cut back, 5 bases at V and 0 bases at J, with 8 bases in the middle. This CDR3 comprises 14 residues. The CDR3 DNA reads TGCGCCAGCAGAGGGGCAGCGAACACCGGGGAGCTGTTTTTT. As protein: CASRGAANTGELFF.

The chain combines TRBV10-3 with TRBJ2-6; D assignment may be TRBD1 or TRBD2 (7 bases each). Per germline, CDR1 ENHRY and CDR2 SYGVKD. The CDR3 contains 15 residues. V lost 7 bases to trimming and J lost 2 bases, with 12 bases between them. The CDR3 spells CAITGGATGANVLTF. Written as DNA, the CDR3 is TGTGCCATCACAGGGGGGGCGACTGGGGCCAACGTCCTGACTTTC.

The rearrangement joins TRBV4-1 to TRBJ1-6; possible D gene TRBD1, 5 bases. Trimming left V 0 bases short and J 2 bases short, with 11 bases between. Germline-derived CDR1 and CDR2 are MGHRA and YSYEKL. The CDR3 consists of 17 residues. The DNA for the CDR3 is TGCGCCAGCAGCCAAGATCGGGACGGCCCCTATAATTCACCCCTCCACTTT. Its protein is CASSQDRDGPYNSPLHF.

The rearrangement joins TRBV7-2 to TRBJ2-3, with D perhaps TRBD1 (6 bases). The CDR3 contains 16 residues. Per the germline V gene, CDR1 is SGHTA and CDR2 is FQGNSA. Trimming took off 5 bases at V and 0 bases at J, with 15 bases between the two ends. The CDR3 loop reads CASSHPQGTSTDTQYF. Here the CDR3 DNA reads TGTGCCAGCAGCCACCCACAGGGAACTAGCACAGATACGCAGTATTTT. Full variable domain (remainder filled in from reference TRBV7-2 and TRBJ2-3): GAGVSQSPSNKVTEKGKDVELRCDPISGHTALYWYRQSLGQGLEFLIYFQGNSAPDKSGLPSDRFSAERTGGSVSTLTIQRTQQEDSAVYLCASSHPQGTSTDTQYFGPGTRLTVL.